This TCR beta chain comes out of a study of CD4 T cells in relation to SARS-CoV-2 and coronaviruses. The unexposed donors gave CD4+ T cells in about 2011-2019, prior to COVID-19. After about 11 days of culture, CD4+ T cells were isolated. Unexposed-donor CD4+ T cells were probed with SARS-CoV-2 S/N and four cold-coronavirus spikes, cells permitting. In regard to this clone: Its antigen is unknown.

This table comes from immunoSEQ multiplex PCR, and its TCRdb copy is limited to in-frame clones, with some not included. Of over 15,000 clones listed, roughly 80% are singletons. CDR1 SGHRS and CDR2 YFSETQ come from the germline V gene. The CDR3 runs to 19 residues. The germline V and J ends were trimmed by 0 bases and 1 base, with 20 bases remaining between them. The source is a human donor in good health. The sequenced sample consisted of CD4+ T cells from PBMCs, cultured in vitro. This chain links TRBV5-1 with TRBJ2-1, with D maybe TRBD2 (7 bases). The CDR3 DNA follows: TGCGCCAGCAGCTTGGTATCGGGGGGCGGGGGACGATCCTACAATGAGCAGTTCTTC. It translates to CASSLVSGGGGRSYNEQFF.